The T cell receptor beta chain described here comes from a study of blood T cell repertoires in COVID-19. Study in general: Sites in the United States, Italy and Spain provided acute and convalescent COVID-19 samples. T cells, B-cell-depleted T cells, or PBMCs supplied cDNA or gDNA.

Authors' analysis steps: Reference gene primer amplification yielded estimated nucleated cell counts. Generated by immunoSEQ multiplex PCR, the TCRdb table keeps only in-frame clones and is missing some. The D gene and trimming were derived from the DNA, and the V and J assignments and clone size from that table. Of around 300,000 clones listed, roughly 88% are singletons. Trimming took off 4 bases at V and 9 bases at J, with 14 bases between the two ends. Germline V gives CDR1 SGHRS, CDR2 YFSETQ. The CDR3 consists of 13 residues. The specimen was peripheral blood. The chain couples TRBV5-1 to TRBJ1-3; D may be TRBD1 (6 bases). The sequence was collected from a woman aged 65 to 85 with acute or convalescent COVID-19. CDR3 amino acids: CASSPGQLGTIYF. CDR3 bases: TGCGCCAGCAGCCCGGGACAATTAGGCACCATATATTTT.